A single sample is the source of the 14 T cell receptor beta chains below, sequenced in a study of T cells in Graves' hyperthyroidism and ophthalmopathy. From RNA transcripts, TCR beta CDR3 regions were amplified. The HTBI primer set served for first-round RT-PCR of the TCR CDR3. MiXCR, run by TCRdb on the multiplex PCR reads, gives a single entry per CDR3 protein. The sample lists over 700,000 distinct CDR3 sequences; roughly 32% were seen once. Sequenced: blood. Every receptor here comes from a middle-aged woman with Graves' hyperthyroidism.

The V call is TRBV14, the J call TRBJ1-1, with 8 bases matching TRBD1. The CDR3 totals 16 residues. The germline gives CDR1 SGHDN, CDR2 FVKESK. Trimming at V came to 5 bases and at J to 2 bases, leaving 10 bases not matched to a gene. The DNA for the CDR3 is TGTGCCAGCAGCTCTAACAGACAGGGGATTAACACTGAAGCTTTCTTT. Translation: CASSSNRQGINTEAFF.

The V gene is TRBV27, the J gene TRBJ2-5; D may correspond to TRBD1 or TRBD2 (5 bases each). The CDR3 is 16 residues long. The germline V and J ends were trimmed by 0 bases and 5 bases, with 16 bases remaining between them. Germline V gives CDR1 MNHEY, CDR2 SMNVEV (reference sequence). The CDR3 DNA follows: TGTGCCAGCAGTTTATCCGGGACCGAAGGCGGGGAGACCCAGTACTTC. Protein sequence: CASSLSGTEGGETQYF.

The rearrangement links TRBV7-2 to TRBJ2-3; D perhaps matches TRBD2 (5 bases). The V and J ends lost 5 bases and 3 bases respectively, with 21 bases between them. From germline, CDR1 is SGHTA and CDR2 FQGNSA. CDR3 length: 17 residues. The CDR3 coding sequence is TGTGCCAGCAGCCCAACGAGGGCATCCCTGTGGACAGATACGCAGTATTTT. It specifies CASSPTRASLWTDTQYF.

This clonotype is a singleton in its sample. This sequence joins TRBV10-2 and TRBJ2-3; D gene unclear. The CDR3 consists of 17 residues. The V gene lost 0 bases and the J gene lost 2 bases, with 15 bases spanning the gap. Germline CDR1 is WSHSY and CDR2 is SAAADI. CDR3 in DNA: TGCGCCAGCAGTGAGTCGATTCAGCCTCCTCTCACAGATACGCAGTATTTT. It yields the protein CASSESIQPPLTDTQYF.

For the CDR3, the DNA is TGTGCCAGCAGGCTTGGGGCTAGCACAGATACGCAGTATTTT. It yields the protein CASRLGASTDTQYF. The chain couples TRBV5-4 to TRBJ2-3, with D possibly matching TRBD1 (5 bases). Germline values: CDR1 SGHNT, CDR2 YYREEE (reference sequence). The CDR3 has 14 amino acids. Deletions cut 5 bases from V and 0 bases from J, with 10 bases between.

The chain links TRBV12-3 or TRBV12-4 to TRBJ1-2, with TRBD1 matching over 8 bases. CDR3 size: 13 residues. V shed 6 bases and J 8 bases; nucleotides not matched to a gene: 8. This chain's CDR3 is CASSYGRGLGYTF. CDR3 sequence (DNA): TGTGCCAGCAGCTACGGCAGGGGGCTCGGCTACACCTTC.

The chain combines TRBV7-2 with TRBJ2-3; unclear D gene. V lost 5 bases, J lost 4 bases, and 10 bases lay in between. This CDR3 has 13 amino acids. Germline loops: CDR1 SGHTA, CDR2 FQGNSA. The CDR3 bases are TGTGCCAGCAGCGCCCACTACGCAGATACGCAGTATTTT. Residues: CASSAHYADTQYF.

V and J are TRBV29-1 and TRBJ2-2; 11 positions match TRBD2. Germline lookup yields CDR1 SQVTM and CDR2 ANQGSEA. The CDR3 loop spans 17 amino acids. CDR3 amino acids: CSASITGTSGFTGELFF. CDR3 nucleotides: TGCAGTGCTAGCATAACCGGGACTAGCGGATTCACCGGGGAGCTGTTTTTT.

This clonotype was observed many times. CDR3 amino acids: CASSPRDSYEQYF. The CDR3, as DNA: TGTGCCAGCAGCCCCCGGGACAGTTACGAGCAGTACTTC. The chain has TRBV9 and TRBJ2-7; 7 bases are shared with TRBD1. From germline, CDR1 is SGDLS and CDR2 YYNGEE. With V trimmed by 4 bases and J by 4 bases, 5 bases remained unmatched. CDR3 size: 13 residues.

The rearrangement uses TRBV7-2 and TRBJ1-2; D ambiguous. Germline V CDR1 and CDR2: SGHTA, FQGNSA. The length of the CDR3 is 15 residues. Trimming pared 6 bases from V and 0 bases from J, leaving 14 bases between. CDR3 DNA: TGTGCCAGCAGTTTACGCCGCCCCGCTAACTATGGCTACACCTTC. This translates into CASSLRRPANYGYTF.

This clonotype turned up a few times. V usage is TRBV13 and J usage is TRBJ2-7; 7 bases line up with TRBD2. Germline V gene sequence: CDR1 PRHDT, CDR2 FYEKMQ (reference sequence). The ends lost 5 bases at V and 0 bases at J; junction bases unmatched: 10. CDR3 length: 16 residues. CDR3 in amino acids: CASSRGVPLSSYEQYF. As DNA, the CDR3 is TGTGCCAGCAGCCGGGGGGTACCCCTAAGCTCCTACGAGCAGTACTTC.

This clonotype appeared a few times. V usage is TRBV6-2 or TRBV6-3 and J usage is TRBJ1-2; 7 nucleotides line up with TRBD1. The CDR3 totals 16 residues. Per the germline V gene, CDR1 is MNHEY and CDR2 is SVGEGT. The J segment lost 7 bases and the V segment lost 4 bases, leaving 15 bases of the junction unmatched. The CDR3 spells CASSLSGKGQFGGYTF. Written as DNA, the CDR3 is TGTGCCAGCAGTTTGTCGGGGAAGGGACAGTTCGGTGGCTACACCTTC.

The sample holds a few counts of this clonotype. The rearrangement links TRBV24-1 to TRBJ1-5; D not certain. The length of the CDR3 is 16 residues. Germline V gene data show CDR1 as KGHDR and CDR2 as SFDVKD. Between the trimmed V and J ends, which lost 3 bases and 2 bases, there was a span of 13 bases. The CDR3 DNA sequence: TGTGCCACCAGTGATAACGCGCGAGGTGGCAATCAGCCCCAGCATTTT. It encodes CATSDNARGGNQPQHF.

The chain has TRBV27 and TRBJ2-7; 9 bases are shared with TRBD1. V lost 8 bases, J lost 0 bases, and 8 bases stayed unmatched. The CDR3 length is 15 residues. The germline gives CDR1 MNHEY, CDR2 SMNVEV (reference sequence). The CDR3 loop reads CASGGTGPSSYEQYF. DNA of the CDR3: TGTGCCAGCGGCGGGACAGGGCCGAGCTCCTACGAGCAGTACTTC.